These 22 T cell receptor beta chains originate from one sample sequenced in a study of T cell changes during pregnancy in multiple sclerosis. Some clones are missing from TCRdb's copy, which holds only in-frame ones; the method was immunoSEQ multiplex PCR. The data hold fewer than 20,000 clones, with roughly 84% observed a single time. The sequencing here drew on CD8+ T cells from peripheral blood mononuclear cells, taken after pregnancy. Source of these receptors: a female donor with multiple sclerosis, enrolled in a pregnancy study.

This clone has a single count. The chain recombines TRBV28 with TRBJ1-1; TRBD1 might be the D (6 bases). CDR1 and CDR2 (germline): MDHEN, SYDVKM. The CDR3 sequence is 15 residues long. Between the trimmed V and J ends, which lost 6 bases and 5 bases, there was a span of 19 bases. Here the CDR3 reads CASSRTHRVGTEAFF. CDR3 DNA sequence: TGTGCCAGCAGCAGAACCCACAGGGTTGGAACTGAAGCTTTCTTT.

The chain employs TRBV19 and TRBJ2-7, with 7 bases that match TRBD2. V lost 2 bases, J lost 5 bases, and 9 bases stayed unmatched. The germline gives CDR1 LNHDA, CDR2 SQIVND (reference sequence). The CDR3 contains 15 residues. The CDR3 sequence: CASSIRRESFHEQYF. The CDR3 region has the DNA TGTGCCAGTAGTATAAGGCGGGAGTCTTTCCACGAGCAGTACTTC.

The rearrangement joins TRBV4-3 to TRBJ1-1; 8 nucleotides match TRBD1. CDR3 length: 16 amino acids. CDR1 and CDR2 (germline): LGHNA, YSLEER. V trimming: 0 bases; J trimming: 7 bases; junction bases outside the gene matches: 10. The CDR3 is CASSQEAGGVSNEAFF. DNA for the CDR3: TGCGCCAGCAGCCAAGAGGCAGGGGGCGTTTCGAATGAAGCTTTCTTT.

The gene calls are TRBV4-1 and TRBJ2-1; maybe TRBD2 (6 bases). CDR3 length: 14 residues. Germline CDR1 is MGHRA and CDR2 is YSYEKL. The V end was cut by 0 bases, the J end by 4 bases, with 7 bases between. CDR3 residues: CASSQESGYNEQFF. CDR3 DNA sequence: TGCGCCAGCAGCCAAGAAAGCGGGTACAATGAGCAGTTCTTC.

This clone has only one observation. The gene calls are TRBV27 and TRBJ1-6, with 7 bases that match TRBD1. From germline, CDR1 is MNHEY and CDR2 SMNVEV (reference sequence). The CDR3 consists of 14 residues. J gave up 5 bases and V 4 bases, and 2 bases lay outside the gene matches. CDR3 in DNA: TGTGCCAGCAGTTCGACAGGGAATAATTCACCCCTCCACTTT. This sequence encodes CASSSTGNNSPLHF.

This clone was seen a single time. The V and J genes are TRBV27 and TRBJ2-3, with D tentatively TRBD2 (5 bases). The germline V and J ends were trimmed by 8 bases and 5 bases, with 8 bases remaining between them. Per the germline V gene, CDR1 is MNHEY and CDR2 is SMNVEV (reference sequence). The CDR3 runs 11 residues. The CDR3 here is CASGAGDTQYF. CDR3 nucleotides: TGTGCCAGCGGCGCGGGAGATACGCAGTATTTT.

This chain uses TRBV11-3 with TRBJ2-1; D is possibly TRBD1 (6 bases). The CDR3 extends over 15 amino acids. The V gene's germline CDR1 is SGHNT and CDR2 YENEEA. V lost 3 bases, J lost 3 bases, and 12 bases lay in between. CDR3: CASSFRTEDYNEQFF. The CDR3 DNA reads as TGTGCCAGCAGCTTCCGGACAGAAGACTACAATGAGCAGTTCTTC.

This chain uses TRBV30 with TRBJ2-7, with D tentatively TRBD1 (7 bases). The CDR3 totals 14 residues. Trimming took off 0 bases at V and 1 base at J, with 10 bases between the two ends. Germline-derived CDR1 and CDR2 are GTSNPN and SVGIG (reference sequence). CDR3 in DNA: TGTGCCTGGAGTGTCAGGGGGAGGTCCTACGAGCAGTACTTC. It is translated as CAWSVRGRSYEQYF.

V usage is TRBV4-2 and J usage is TRBJ2-2, with TRBD2 matching 8 bases. The CDR3 is 17 residues long. J lost 3 bases, V lost 5 bases, and 11 bases had no gene match. The V gene's germline CDR1 is LGHNA and CDR2 YNFKEQ. The CDR3 here is CASSGDLPSGYTGELFF. The CDR3 DNA reads TGTGCCAGCAGCGGAGACCTGCCTAGCGGGTACACCGGGGAGCTGTTTTTT.

The gene calls are TRBV9 and TRBJ2-1; tentatively, D is TRBD2 (5 bases). V was pared by 0 bases and J by 9 bases, with 13 bases between. CDR3 length equals 14 residues. Germline CDR1 SGDLS, CDR2 YYNGEE. This chain's CDR3 is CASSVATGEVEQFF. The CDR3 bases are TGTGCCAGCAGCGTAGCCACCGGGGAAGTTGAGCAGTTCTTC. Combining the CDR3 with reference TRBV9 and TRBJ2-1 gives the whole variable domain DSGVTQTPKHLITATGQRVTLRCSPRSGDLSVYWYQQSLDQGLQFLIQYYNGEERAKGNILERFSAQQFPDLHSELNLSSLELGDSALYFCASSVATGEVEQFFGPGTRLTVL.

The chain links TRBV6-4 to TRBJ2-1; 10 bases agree with TRBD2. The CDR3 runs 16 residues. V shed 3 bases, J shed 6 bases, and the junction held 8 bases outside the gene matches. CDR1 MRHNA and CDR2 SNTAGT come from the germline V gene. DNA of the CDR3: TGTGCCAGCAGTGATACCGGGACTAGCGCATCCAATGAGCAGTTCTTC. Residues: CASSDTGTSASNEQFF.

The V call is TRBV6-5, the J call TRBJ1-1; D call uncertain. Germline CDR1 MNHEY, CDR2 SVGAGI. V lost 6 bases, J lost 5 bases, and 7 bases lay in between. CDR3 length: 11 residues. The CDR3 loop reads CASSDGTEAFF. CDR3 nucleotides: TGTGCCAGCAGCGACGGGACTGAAGCTTTCTTT.

The rearrangement uses TRBV6-5 and TRBJ1-4, with D possibly being TRBD1 (6 bases). V lost 2 bases to trimming and J lost 8 bases, with 12 bases between them. This CDR3 contains 14 residues. CDR1 and CDR2 from the germline V gene are MNHEY and SVGAGI. The CDR3: CASSYAGVGEKLFF. The CDR3 nucleotides are TGTGCCAGCAGTTACGCAGGGGTTGGCGAAAAACTGTTTTTT.

The V gene is TRBV7-9, the J gene TRBJ1-1, with D unclear. Trimming stripped 5 bases from V and 1 base from J, with 14 bases between. CDR1 is SEHNR, CDR2 FQNEAQ, per germline (reference sequence). The length of the CDR3 is 15 residues. This chain's CDR3 is CASSPEGSQNTEAFF. DNA for the CDR3: TGTGCCAGCAGCCCGGAGGGCAGCCAGAACACTGAAGCTTTCTTT.

The V call is TRBV27, the J call TRBJ2-1; 10 positions match TRBD1. This CDR3 is 15 amino acids long. Trimming removed 10 bases from V and 8 bases from J; junction bases left unmatched: 14. CDR1 and CDR2 from the germline V gene are MNHEY and SMNVEV (reference sequence). CDR3 amino acids: CAINRQGAKWYEQFF. Here the CDR3 DNA reads TGTGCCATCAATCGACAGGGGGCAAAGTGGTATGAGCAGTTCTTC.

This clone ranks as medium-sized. The V gene is TRBV6-5, the J gene TRBJ2-2; 10 nucleotides line up with TRBD1. V shed 2 bases, J shed 3 bases, and the junction held 0 bases outside the gene matches. Germline lookup yields CDR1 MNHEY and CDR2 SVGAGI. This CDR3 is built from 15 residues. The DNA for the CDR3 is TGTGCCAGCAGTTACGGGACAGGGGACACCGGGGAGCTGTTTTTT. Translating gives CASSYGTGDTGELFF.

This chain uses TRBV27 with TRBJ1-2; TRBD1 matches 10 bases. The germline V gene encodes CDR1 MNHEY and CDR2 SMNVEV (reference sequence). The CDR3 contains 13 residues. After removal of 4 bases from V and 6 bases from J, the junction contained 2 bases not matched to a gene. CDR3 DNA: TGTGCCAGCAGTTACGGGACAGGGGATGGCTACACCTTC. Its protein product is CASSYGTGDGYTF.

The J gene is TRBJ2-3, the V gene TRBV11-1; D gene ambiguous. Germline loops: CDR1 SGHAT, CDR2 FQDESV (reference sequence). This CDR3 comprises 14 residues. The V end lost 1 base, the J end lost 6 bases, and 11 bases lay between the germline ends. In DNA, the CDR3 is TGTGCCAGCAGCTTAGTCGCAGACTCGGATACGCAGTATTTT. Translated: CASSLVADSDTQYF.

A few counts support this clone. The J gene is TRBJ1-4, the V gene TRBV7-8, with 7 bases identical to TRBD1. With 5 bases clipped from V and 6 bases from J, the junction kept 15 bases outside the gene matches. Germline-derived CDR1 and CDR2 are SGHVS and FQNEAQ. The CDR3 length is 17 residues. CDR3 region: CASSLSLSGTDDEKLFF. CDR3 nucleotides: TGTGCCAGCAGCCTAAGTTTATCCGGGACAGACGATGAAAAACTGTTTTTT. Using reference TRBV7-8 and TRBJ1-4 for the parts outside the CDR3, the full variable domain is GAGVSQSPRYKVAKRGQDVALRCDPISGHVSLFWYQQALGQGPEFLTYFQNEAQLDKSGLPSDRFFAERPEGSVSTLKIQRTQQEDSAVYLCASSLSLSGTDDEKLFFGSGTQLSVL.

The rearrangement uses TRBV6-5 and TRBJ2-7, with D perhaps TRBD2 (6 bases). V lost 4 bases to trimming and J lost 3 bases, with 10 bases between them. The CDR3 totals 13 residues. Germline CDR1 and CDR2: MNHEY and SVGAGI. The CDR3 reads CASSSSEGYEQYF. Here the CDR3 DNA reads TGTGCCAGCAGTTCCTCGGAGGGCTACGAGCAGTACTTC.

This clone was counted once. The V call is TRBV7-2, the J call TRBJ1-5, with D tentatively TRBD1 (5 bases). The V end lost 1 base, the J end lost 0 bases, and 7 bases lay between the germline ends. The germline CDR1 and CDR2 sequences are SGHTA and FQGNSA. The CDR3 runs 15 residues. The CDR3 DNA is TGTGCCAGCAGCTTAGACGGGGGTAGCAATCAGCCCCAGCATTTT. Translation gives CASSLDGGSNQPQHF.

The chain carries TRBV28 and TRBJ2-5; tentatively, D is TRBD1 (5 bases). Germline CDR1 MDHEN, CDR2 SYDVKM. CDR3 length: 14 residues. V lost 6 bases and J lost 1, with 12 bases in between. DNA of the CDR3: TGTGCCAGCAGGCTCGACAGAATCCAAGAGACCCAGTACTTC. Amino acids: CASRLDRIQETQYF.